This T cell receptor (beta chain) originates from a study of T cell responses to AZD1222 COVID-19 vaccine (dated by TCRdb to the early 2020s). About the investigation overall: TCR sequencing was performed for roughly 240 trial participants, of whom 200 to 220 were given two doses of AZD1222 and about 25 were given two doses of MenACWY control vaccine. Trial participants were enrolled by age into 18-55, 56-69 and 70-plus year subgroups, with roughly 160, 29 and 62 TCR-sequenced participants respectively. What the research found in general, with its limitations: Epitopes outside the regions mutated in the B.1.351 and B.1.1.7 variants were reportedly recognized by nearly half of the unique spike-specific TCRs. Because no day 14 peak-response samples were available, repertoires were characterized only after the peak T cell response. After two AZD1222 doses, both the breadth and the depth of spike-specific TCRs were significantly higher than at day 0 and than in MenACWY recipients. The 56-69-year group was small, and its depth increase did not reach significance, likely because of low power. Most participants were white British and females outnumbered males, and the authors suggested that clonal diversity may have been underestimated. The whole spike protein was spanned by vaccine-associated CD4 TCRs, and dominant responses were seen in regions 160-218 and 743-854. Conclusions about previously exposed vaccinees are limited because only five to seven AZD1222 recipients were SARS-CoV-2 seropositive at baseline.

Notes on this clone: Its specific antigen is unknown. No much larger clone exists at a distance of one base, and base qualities are not known.

What this sample's time point label stands for: about 28 days (+/-7) after the second vaccine dose. AZD1222 recipients given second doses at about 4 weeks or at about 12 weeks were pooled, since spike-specific TCR depth and breadth were not found to differ between the two schedules. Vaccinee samples came from UK trials COV001 and COV002, including a single-blind randomized controlled phase 2/3 trial of AZD1222 (ChAdOx1 nCoV-19) in healthy adults. Trial participant PBMC samples were collected at day 0 and day 28 after the second dose for TCRbeta chain sequencing. The CDR3 regions of human TCRbeta chains were subjected to immunosequencing. The original methods were these. TCRs in the repertoires were matched against a reference library of SARS-CoV-2-specific TCRs that had been generated with the MIRA antigen-specificity platform. Breadth was defined as the fraction of unique TCRs that were SARS-CoV-2-associated, and depth was defined as the fraction of total T cells that were SARS-CoV-2-associated. Using the MIRA data, each spike-specific TCR was assigned both to the spike region to which the TCR was reactive and to a CD4 or CD8 class. Log10-transformed breadth and depth values were compared by one-way ANOVA with Sidak's multiple comparisons tests. TCRdb obtained this table from immuneACCESS and retained in-frame rearrangements with V and J assigned. These tables miss some clones; where compared with another copy, unresolved V genes account for less than half of the shortfall, and the remainder is unexplained. V and J calls and clone size are as listed in that table; D and trimming were resolved from the DNA. This sample lists about 150,000 clones; more than 75% were detected once. The ten largest clones represent more than 1.5% of the sample.

From its cysteine to its phenylalanine, the CDR3 spans 15 amino acids. This entry keeps only the CDR3 DNA: 45 bases, framed from base 1. The junction shows trimming of 5 bases on V and 5 bases on J, plus 15 bases between the germline ends. Taken from the germline V gene (reference sequence), the CDR1 and CDR2 loops are SEHNR and FQNEAQ. The sequencing used peripheral blood, collected 28 days after the second AZD1222 dose. This receptor was identified in an adult who received the AZD1222 COVID-19 vaccine. This receptor chain uses TRBV7-9 and TRBJ1-4; D gene: possibly TRBD1, on 5 matching bases. The nucleotides are TGTGCCAGCAGCCCGAGGGAAGGGGTCAATGAAAAACTGTTTTTT. Translated, this gives CASSPREGVNEKLFF. Where the CDR3 stops, the reference TRBV7-9 and TRBJ1-4 genes take over; the full variable domain is DTGVSQNPRHKITKRGQNVTFRCDPISEHNRLYWYRQTLGQGPEFLTYFQNEAQLEKSRLLSDRFSAERPKGSFSTLEIQRTEQGDSAMYLCASSPREGVNEKLFFGSGTQLSVL.